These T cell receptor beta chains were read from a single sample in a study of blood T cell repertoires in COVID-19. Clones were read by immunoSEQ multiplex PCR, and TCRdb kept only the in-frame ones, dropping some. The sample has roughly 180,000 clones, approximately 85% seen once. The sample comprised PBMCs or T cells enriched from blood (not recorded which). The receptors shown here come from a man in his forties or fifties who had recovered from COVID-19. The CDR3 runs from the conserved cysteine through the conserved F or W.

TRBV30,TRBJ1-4,CAWSQDREKLFF
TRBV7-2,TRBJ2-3,CASSPIRGLDTQYF
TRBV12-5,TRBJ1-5,CASAQGEYSNQPQHF
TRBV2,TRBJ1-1,CASTPRTGVRSEAFF
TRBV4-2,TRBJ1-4,CASSQPLGGSTPHEKLFF
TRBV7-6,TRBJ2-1,CASSSRTGLNEQFF
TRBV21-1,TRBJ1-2,CASSKLSSRGRAGYGYTF
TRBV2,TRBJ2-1,CASLERYNEQFF
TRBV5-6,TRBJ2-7,CASSSSRDRVSRAYEQYF
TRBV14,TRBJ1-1,CASSPRGAVNTEAFF
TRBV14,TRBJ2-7,CASSQGTIGEQYF
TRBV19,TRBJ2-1,CASTWTGGYNEQFF